This TCR beta chain was identified during a study of T cells in Graves' hyperthyroidism and ophthalmopathy. Study outcomes and limitations: Ophthalmopathy, which appeared later, was predicted by the model a median roughly 6.4 months before onset.

From RNA transcripts, TCR beta CDR3 regions were amplified. First-round RT-PCR of the TCR CDR3 relied on the HTBI primer set. TCRdb re-called the multiplex PCR reads with MiXCR, one entry per CDR3 protein. The table has roughly 300,000 distinct CDR3 sequences, 20% to 25% seen once. As concerns this clonotype: What it binds is not known.

Germline assignment: CDR1 DFQATT and CDR2 SNEGSKA (reference sequence). CDR3 length: 12 residues. Trimming took off 6 bases at V and 8 bases at J, with 17 bases between the two ends. The source material was blood. The source is a woman between 45 and 60 years old with Graves' hyperthyroidism. The rearrangement joins TRBV20-1 to TRBJ2-7, with D unclear. CDR3 in DNA: TGCAGTGCGTTCCCCGGGCCCCCCAAGCAGTACTTC. Encoded protein: CSAFPGPPKQYF.